The TCR beta chain under discussion was sequenced for a study of breast tumors, draining lymph nodes, adjacent tissues. Samples came from axillary lymph nodes draining the breast cancer. With 2 bases removed from V and 14 bases from J, the gap between germline ends came to 9 bases. Germline values: CDR1 SGHTA, CDR2 FQGTGA. The CDR3 extends over 10 amino acids. With regard to this clonotype: The antigen remains unidentified.

MiXCR was run by TCRdb on the multiplex PCR reads, yielding one entry per CDR3 protein. This table has about 220,000 distinct CDR3 sequences, under 40% appearing once. Study findings and constraints: Luminal-like breast cancer showed significantly greater tumor-nontumor repertoire similarity than basal-like breast cancer did. Tumor T cell lymph node origin was a supported hypothesis, not proven. Data fit most tumor T cells coming from lymph node, expanding in tumor. Tumor TCR diversity was below lymph nodes but above nontumor tissue.

Sequencing used axillary lymph node tissue. This chain joins TRBV7-3 and TRBJ2-5; D gene uncertain. The sequence was collected from a female donor with breast cancer. Some clones in this sample may be carry-over from other donors' samples. As DNA, the CDR3 is TGTGCCAGCAGCTTAGATCAACGTTACTTC. The encoded protein is CASSLDQRYF.